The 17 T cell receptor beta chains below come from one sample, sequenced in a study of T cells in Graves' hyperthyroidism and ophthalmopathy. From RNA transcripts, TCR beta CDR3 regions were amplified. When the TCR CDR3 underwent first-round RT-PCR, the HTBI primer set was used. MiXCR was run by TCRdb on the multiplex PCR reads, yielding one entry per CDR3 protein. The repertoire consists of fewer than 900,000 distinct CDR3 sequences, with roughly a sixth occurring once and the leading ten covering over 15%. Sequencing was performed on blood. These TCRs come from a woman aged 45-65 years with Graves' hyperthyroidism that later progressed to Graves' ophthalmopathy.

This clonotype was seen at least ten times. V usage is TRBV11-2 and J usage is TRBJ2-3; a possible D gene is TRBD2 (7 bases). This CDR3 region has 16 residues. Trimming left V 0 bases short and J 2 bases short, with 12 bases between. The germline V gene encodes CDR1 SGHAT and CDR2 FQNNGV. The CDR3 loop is CASSLESGGFTDTQYF. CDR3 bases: TGTGCCAGCAGCTTAGAATCGGGGGGCTTCACAGATACGCAGTATTTT. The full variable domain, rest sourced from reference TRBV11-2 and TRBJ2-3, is EAGVAQSPRYKIIEKRQSVAFWCNPISGHATLYWYQQILGQGPKLLIQFQNNGVVDDSQLPKDRFSAERLKGVDSTLKIQPAKLEDSAVYLCASSLESGGFTDTQYFGPGTRLTVL.

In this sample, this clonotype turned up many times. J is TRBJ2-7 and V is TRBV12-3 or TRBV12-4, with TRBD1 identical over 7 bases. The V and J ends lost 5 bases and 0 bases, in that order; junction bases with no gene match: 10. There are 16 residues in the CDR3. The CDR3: CASSENQGQFSYEQYF. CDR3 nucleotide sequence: TGTGCCAGCAGTGAGAACCAGGGACAGTTCTCCTACGAGCAGTACTTC.

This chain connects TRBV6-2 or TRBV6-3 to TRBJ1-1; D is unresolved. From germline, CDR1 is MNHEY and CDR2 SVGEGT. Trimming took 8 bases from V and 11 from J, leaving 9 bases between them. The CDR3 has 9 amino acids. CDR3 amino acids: CASGPLAFF. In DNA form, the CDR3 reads TGTGCCAGCGGCCCTTTGGCTTTCTTT.

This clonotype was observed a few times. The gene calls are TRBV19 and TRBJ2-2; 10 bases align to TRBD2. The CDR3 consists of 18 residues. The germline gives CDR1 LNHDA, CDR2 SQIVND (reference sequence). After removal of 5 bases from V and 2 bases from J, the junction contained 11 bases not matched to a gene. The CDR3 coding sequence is TGTGCCAGTAGTTGGAGGCTAGCGGGGGTCACAAACACCGGGGAGCTGTTTTTT. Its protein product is CASSWRLAGVTNTGELFF.

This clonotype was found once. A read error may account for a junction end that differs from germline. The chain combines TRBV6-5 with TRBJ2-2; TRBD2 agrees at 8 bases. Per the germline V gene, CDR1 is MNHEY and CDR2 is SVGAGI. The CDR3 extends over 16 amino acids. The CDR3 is CASSYFSGANTRELFF. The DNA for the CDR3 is TGTGCCAGCAGTTATTTTAGCGGGGCGAACACCAGGGAGCTGTTTTTT.

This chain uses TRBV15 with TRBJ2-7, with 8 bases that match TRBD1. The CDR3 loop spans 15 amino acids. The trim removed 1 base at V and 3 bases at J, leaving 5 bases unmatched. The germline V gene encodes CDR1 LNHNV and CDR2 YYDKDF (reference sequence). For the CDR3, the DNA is TGTGCCACCAGCAGAGCCGGACAGGGCTTCTACGAGCAGTACTTC. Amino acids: CATSRAGQGFYEQYF.

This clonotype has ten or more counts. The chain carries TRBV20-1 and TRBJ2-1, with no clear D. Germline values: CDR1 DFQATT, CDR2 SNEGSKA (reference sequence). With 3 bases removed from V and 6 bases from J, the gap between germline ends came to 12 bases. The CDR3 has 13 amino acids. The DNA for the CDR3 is TGCAGTGCTAGTGGGCAGATACGCAATGAGCAGTTCTTC. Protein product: CSASGQIRNEQFF.

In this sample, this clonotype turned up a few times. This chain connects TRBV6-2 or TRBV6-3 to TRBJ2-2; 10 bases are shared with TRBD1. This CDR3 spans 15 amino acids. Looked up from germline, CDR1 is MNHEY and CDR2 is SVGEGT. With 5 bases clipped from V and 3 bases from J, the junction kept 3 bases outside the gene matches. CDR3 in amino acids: CASSPDRGHTGELFF. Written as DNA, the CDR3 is TGTGCCAGCAGTCCAGACAGGGGGCACACCGGGGAGCTGTTTTTT.

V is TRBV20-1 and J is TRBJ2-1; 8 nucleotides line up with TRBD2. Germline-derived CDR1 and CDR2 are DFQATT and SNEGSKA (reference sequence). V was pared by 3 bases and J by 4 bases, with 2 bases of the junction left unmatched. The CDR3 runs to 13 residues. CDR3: CSASGGAYNEQFF. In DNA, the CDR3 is TGCAGTGCTAGCGGGGGGGCGTACAATGAGCAGTTCTTC.

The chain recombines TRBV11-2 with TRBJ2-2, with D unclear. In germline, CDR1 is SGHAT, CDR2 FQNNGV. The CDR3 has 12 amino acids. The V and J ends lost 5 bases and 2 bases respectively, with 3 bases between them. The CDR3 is CASSDNTGELFF. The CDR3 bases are TGTGCCAGCAGCGATAACACCGGGGAGCTGTTTTTT.

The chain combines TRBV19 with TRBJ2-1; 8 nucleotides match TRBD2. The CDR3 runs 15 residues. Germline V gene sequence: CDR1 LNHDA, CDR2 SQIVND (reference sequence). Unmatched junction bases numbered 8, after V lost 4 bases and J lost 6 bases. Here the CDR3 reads CASSTLAGLINEQFF. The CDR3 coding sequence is TGTGCCAGTAGTACTCTAGCGGGTCTCATCAATGAGCAGTTCTTC.

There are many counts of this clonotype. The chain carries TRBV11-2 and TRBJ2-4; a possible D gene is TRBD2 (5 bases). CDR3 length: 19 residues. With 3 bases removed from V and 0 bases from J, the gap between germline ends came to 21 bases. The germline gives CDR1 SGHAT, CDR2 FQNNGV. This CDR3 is CASSFTNRTHERAKNIQYF. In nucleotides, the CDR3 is TGTGCCAGCAGCTTTACTAACCGGACTCACGAACGAGCCAAAAACATTCAGTACTTC. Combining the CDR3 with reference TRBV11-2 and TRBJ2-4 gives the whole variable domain EAGVAQSPRYKIIEKRQSVAFWCNPISGHATLYWYQQILGQGPKLLIQFQNNGVVDDSQLPKDRFSAERLKGVDSTLKIQPAKLEDSAVYLCASSFTNRTHERAKNIQYFGAGTRLSVL.

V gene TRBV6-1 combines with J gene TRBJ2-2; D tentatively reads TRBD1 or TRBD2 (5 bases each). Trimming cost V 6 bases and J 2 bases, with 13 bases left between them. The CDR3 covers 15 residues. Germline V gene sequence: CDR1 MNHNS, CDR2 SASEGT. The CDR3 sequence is CASRLPGANTGELFF. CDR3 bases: TGTGCCAGCAGGCTCCCCGGGGCTAACACCGGGGAGCTGTTTTTT.

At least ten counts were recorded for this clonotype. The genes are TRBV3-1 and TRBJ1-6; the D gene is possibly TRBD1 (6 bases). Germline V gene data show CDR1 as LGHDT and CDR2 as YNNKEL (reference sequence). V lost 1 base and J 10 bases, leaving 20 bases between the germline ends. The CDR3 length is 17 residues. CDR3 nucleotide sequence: TGTGCCAGCAGCCAAGGACGGACAGAAACGTTTGGGTCACCCCTCCACTTT. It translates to CASSQGRTETFGSPLHF.

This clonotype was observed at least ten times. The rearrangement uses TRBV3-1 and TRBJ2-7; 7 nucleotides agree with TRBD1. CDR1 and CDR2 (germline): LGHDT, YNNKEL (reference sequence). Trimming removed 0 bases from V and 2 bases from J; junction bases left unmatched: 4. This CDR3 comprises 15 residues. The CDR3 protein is CASSQDSTGAYEQYF. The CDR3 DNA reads TGTGCCAGCAGCCAAGATAGTACAGGGGCCTACGAGCAGTACTTC.

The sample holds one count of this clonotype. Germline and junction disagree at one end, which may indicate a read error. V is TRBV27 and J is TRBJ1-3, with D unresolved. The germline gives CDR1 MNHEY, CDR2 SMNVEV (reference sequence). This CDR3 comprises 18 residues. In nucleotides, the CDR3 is TGTGCCAGCAGTTTATCCCCATCGACAAGCCTCTCTGGAAACACCACATATTTT. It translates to CASSLSPSTSLSGNTTYF.

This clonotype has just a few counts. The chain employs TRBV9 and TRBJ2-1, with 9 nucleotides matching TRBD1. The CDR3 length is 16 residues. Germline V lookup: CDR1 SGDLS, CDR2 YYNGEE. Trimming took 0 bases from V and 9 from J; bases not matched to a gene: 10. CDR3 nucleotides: TGTGCCAGCAGCGTAGGTGCAGACAGGGGGTGGTCTGAGCAGTTCTTC. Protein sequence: CASSVGADRGWSEQFF.